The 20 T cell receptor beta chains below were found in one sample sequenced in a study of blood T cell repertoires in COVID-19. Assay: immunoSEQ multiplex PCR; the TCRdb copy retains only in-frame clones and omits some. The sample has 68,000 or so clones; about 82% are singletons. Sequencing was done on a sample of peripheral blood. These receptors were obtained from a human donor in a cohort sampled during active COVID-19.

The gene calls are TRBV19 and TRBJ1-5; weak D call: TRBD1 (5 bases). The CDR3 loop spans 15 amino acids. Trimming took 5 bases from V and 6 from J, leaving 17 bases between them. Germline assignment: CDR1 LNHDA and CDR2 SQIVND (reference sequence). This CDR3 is CASSPRRGYPQPQHF. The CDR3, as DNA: TGTGCCAGTAGTCCCCGGAGGGGTTACCCTCAGCCCCAGCATTTT.

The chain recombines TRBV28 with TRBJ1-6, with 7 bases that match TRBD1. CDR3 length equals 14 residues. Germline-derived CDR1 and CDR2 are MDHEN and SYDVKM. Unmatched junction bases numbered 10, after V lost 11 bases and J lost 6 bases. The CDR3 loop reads CAARRDSSNSPLHF. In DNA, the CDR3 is TGTGCCGCCAGACGGGACAGTTCTAATTCACCCCTCCACTTT.

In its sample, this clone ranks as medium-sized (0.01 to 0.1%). The DNA for the CDR3 is TGCGCCAGCAGCCAAGATCCAGGGCGGAACTATGGCTACACCTTC. Its translation: CASSQDPGRNYGYTF. This chain joins TRBV4-1 and TRBJ1-2; weak D call: TRBD1 (5 bases). This CDR3 spans 15 amino acids. Germline values: CDR1 MGHRA, CDR2 YSYEKL. Trimming left V 0 bases short and J 2 bases short, with 10 bases between.

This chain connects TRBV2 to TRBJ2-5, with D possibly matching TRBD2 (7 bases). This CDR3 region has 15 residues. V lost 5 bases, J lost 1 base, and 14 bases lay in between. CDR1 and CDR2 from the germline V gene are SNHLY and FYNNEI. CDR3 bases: TGTGCCAGCAGTAGGCGCGGGGGCCTCCAAGAGACCCAGTACTTC. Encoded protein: CASSRRGGLQETQYF. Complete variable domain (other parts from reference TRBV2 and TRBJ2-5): EPEVTQTPSHQVTQMGQEVILRCVPISNHLYFYWYRQILGQKVEFLVSFYNNEISEKSEIFDDQFSVERPDGSNFTLKIRSTKLEDSAMYFCASSRRGGLQETQYFGPGTRLLVL.

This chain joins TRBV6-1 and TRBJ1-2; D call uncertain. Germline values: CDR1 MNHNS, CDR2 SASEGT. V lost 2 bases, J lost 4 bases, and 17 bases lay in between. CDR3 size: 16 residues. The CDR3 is CASSETRVGVSYGYTF. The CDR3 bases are TGTGCCAGCAGTGAAACCCGAGTCGGGGTTTCCTATGGCTACACCTTC.

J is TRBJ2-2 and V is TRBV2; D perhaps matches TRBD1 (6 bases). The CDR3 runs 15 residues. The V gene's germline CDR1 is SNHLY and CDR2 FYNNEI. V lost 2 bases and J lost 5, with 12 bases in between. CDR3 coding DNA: TGTGCCAGCAGTGAAAGGCAGGGGTGGACCGGGGAGCTGTTTTTT. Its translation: CASSERQGWTGELFF.

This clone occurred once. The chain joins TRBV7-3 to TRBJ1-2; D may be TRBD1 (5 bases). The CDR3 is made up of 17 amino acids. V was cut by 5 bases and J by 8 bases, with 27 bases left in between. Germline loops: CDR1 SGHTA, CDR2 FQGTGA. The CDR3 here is CASSAEKQRAPRGGYTF. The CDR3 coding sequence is TGTGCCAGCAGCGCCGAAAAGCAAAGGGCCCCCCGGGGGGGCTACACCTTC.

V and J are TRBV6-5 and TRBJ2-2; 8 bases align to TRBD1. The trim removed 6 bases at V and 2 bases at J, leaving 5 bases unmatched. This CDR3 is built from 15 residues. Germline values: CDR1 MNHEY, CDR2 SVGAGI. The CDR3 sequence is CASRRQGRNTGELFF. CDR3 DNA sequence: TGTGCCAGCAGGAGACAGGGGAGAAACACCGGGGAGCTGTTTTTT.

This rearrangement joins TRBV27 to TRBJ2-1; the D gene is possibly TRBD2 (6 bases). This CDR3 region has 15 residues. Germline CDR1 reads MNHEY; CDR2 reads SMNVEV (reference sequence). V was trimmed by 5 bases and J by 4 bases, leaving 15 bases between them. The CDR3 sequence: CASSPTGGSYNEQFF. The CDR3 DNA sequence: TGTGCCAGCAGTCCAACTGGGGGGTCGTACAATGAGCAGTTCTTC.

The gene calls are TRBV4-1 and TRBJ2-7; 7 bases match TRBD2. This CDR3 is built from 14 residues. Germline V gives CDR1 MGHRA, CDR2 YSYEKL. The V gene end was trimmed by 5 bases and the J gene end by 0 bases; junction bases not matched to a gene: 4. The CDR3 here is CASSTASGSYEQYF. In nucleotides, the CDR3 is TGCGCCAGCAGCACTGCTAGCGGCTCCTACGAGCAGTACTTC.

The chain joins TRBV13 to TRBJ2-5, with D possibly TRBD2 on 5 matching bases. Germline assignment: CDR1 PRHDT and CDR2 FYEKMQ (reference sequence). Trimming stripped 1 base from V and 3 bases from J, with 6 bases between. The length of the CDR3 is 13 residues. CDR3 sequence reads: CASSLEAEETQYF. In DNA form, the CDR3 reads TGTGCCAGCAGCTTAGAAGCGGAAGAGACCCAGTACTTC.

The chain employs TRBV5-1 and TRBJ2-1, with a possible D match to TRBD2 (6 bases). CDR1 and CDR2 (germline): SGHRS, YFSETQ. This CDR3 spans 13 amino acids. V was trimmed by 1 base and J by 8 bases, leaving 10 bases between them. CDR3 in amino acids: CASSLSGYDEQFF. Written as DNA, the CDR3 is TGCGCCAGCAGCTTGAGCGGGTACGATGAGCAGTTCTTC.

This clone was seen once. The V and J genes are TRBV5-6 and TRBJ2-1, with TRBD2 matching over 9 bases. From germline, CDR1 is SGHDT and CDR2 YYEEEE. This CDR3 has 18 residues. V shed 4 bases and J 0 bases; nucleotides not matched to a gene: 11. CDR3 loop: CASSIGLAQAISYNEQFF. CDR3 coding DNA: TGTGCCAGCAGCATTGGACTAGCGCAGGCAATCTCCTACAATGAGCAGTTCTTC.

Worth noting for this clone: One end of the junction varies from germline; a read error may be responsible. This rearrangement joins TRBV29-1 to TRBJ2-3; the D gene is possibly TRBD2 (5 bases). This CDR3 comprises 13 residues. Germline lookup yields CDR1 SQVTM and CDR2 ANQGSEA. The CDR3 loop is CSVVLQITDTQYF. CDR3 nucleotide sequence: TGTAGCGTTGTGTTACAGATCACAGATACGCAGTATTTT.

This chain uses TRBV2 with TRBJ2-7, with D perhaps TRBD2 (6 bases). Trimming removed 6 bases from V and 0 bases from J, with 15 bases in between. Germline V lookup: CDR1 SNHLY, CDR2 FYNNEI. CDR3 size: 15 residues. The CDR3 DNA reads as TGTGCCAGCAGGAATGGGGGGTCTCTCTCCTACGAGCAGTACTTC. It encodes CASRNGGSLSYEQYF.

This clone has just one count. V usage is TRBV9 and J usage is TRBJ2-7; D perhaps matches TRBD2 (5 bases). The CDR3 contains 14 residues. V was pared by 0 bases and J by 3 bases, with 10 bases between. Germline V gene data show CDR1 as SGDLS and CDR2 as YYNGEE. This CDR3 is CASSVGYSGYEQYF. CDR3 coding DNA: TGTGCCAGCAGCGTAGGTTACAGCGGCTACGAGCAGTACTTC.

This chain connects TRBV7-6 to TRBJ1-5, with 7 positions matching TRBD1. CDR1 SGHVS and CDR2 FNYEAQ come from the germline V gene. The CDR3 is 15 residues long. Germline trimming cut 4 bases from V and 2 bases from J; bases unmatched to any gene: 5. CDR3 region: CASSSQGVGNQPQHF. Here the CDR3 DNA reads TGTGCCAGCAGCTCCCAGGGGGTTGGCAATCAGCCCCAGCATTTT.

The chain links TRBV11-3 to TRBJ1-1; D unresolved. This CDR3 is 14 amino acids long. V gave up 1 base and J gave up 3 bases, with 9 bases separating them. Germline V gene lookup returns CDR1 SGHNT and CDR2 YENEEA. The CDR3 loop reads CASSLGGDDTEAFF. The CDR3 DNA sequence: TGTGCCAGCAGCTTAGGAGGAGACGACACTGAAGCTTTCTTT.

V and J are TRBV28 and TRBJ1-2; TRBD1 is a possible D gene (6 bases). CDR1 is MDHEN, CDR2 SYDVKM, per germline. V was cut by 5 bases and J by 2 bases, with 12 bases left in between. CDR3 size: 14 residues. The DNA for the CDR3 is TGTGCCAGCAGTCGTGGGGGGGCGAACTATGGCTACACCTTC. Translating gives CASSRGGANYGYTF.

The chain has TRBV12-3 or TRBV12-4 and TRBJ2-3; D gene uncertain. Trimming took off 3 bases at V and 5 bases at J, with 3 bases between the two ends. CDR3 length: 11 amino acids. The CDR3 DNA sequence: TGTGCCAGCAGTTTTAAAGATACGCAGTATTTT. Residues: CASSFKDTQYF.